Shown below are 11 T cell receptor beta chains from a single sample sequenced in a study of cytomegalovirus exposure and HLA in healthy donors. 60 Vbeta and 13 Jbeta primers were used in PCR. The table came from immunoSEQ multiplex PCR; TCRdb's copy has only in-frame clones and leaves some out. The sample contains 80,000 to 100,000 clones, around 80% of which appear only once. The source material was PBMCs. All receptors come from a man aged 40-49 years in good health and CMV-seronegative.

This clone was seen a single time. This chain joins TRBV5-6 and TRBJ2-7; D gene ambiguous. This CDR3 region has 13 residues. Germline CDR1 reads SGHDT; CDR2 reads YYEEEE. V was trimmed by 3 bases and J by 2 bases, leaving 9 bases between them. CDR3 in amino acids: CASSYYGPYEQYF. CDR3 DNA sequence: TGTGCCAGCAGCTACTACGGTCCCTACGAGCAGTACTTC.

This chain uses TRBV5-4 with TRBJ2-1; no reliable D call. CDR1 is SGHNT and CDR2 is YYREEE in the germline V gene (reference sequence). The CDR3 runs 13 residues. With 1 base removed from V and 6 bases from J, the gap between germline ends came to 8 bases. CDR3 sequence (DNA): TGTGCCAGCAGCTTGCAGGCAGGCAATGAGCAGTTCTTC. Residues: CASSLQAGNEQFF.

The V gene is TRBV11-2, the J gene TRBJ2-4; a possible D gene is TRBD1 (6 bases). The CDR3 is 16 residues long. Trimming removed 4 bases from V and 8 bases from J, with 21 bases in between. The V gene's germline CDR1 is SGHAT and CDR2 FQNNGV. The CDR3 spells CASSSAGTPDRDIQYF. The CDR3, as DNA: TGTGCCAGCAGCTCCGCCGGGACACCGGATCGGGACATTCAGTACTTC.

The chain has TRBV7-3 and TRBJ2-1; 9 nucleotides match TRBD2. Trimming at V came to 2 bases and at J to 6 bases, leaving 5 bases not matched to a gene. Looked up from germline, CDR1 is SGHTA and CDR2 is FQGTGA. The CDR3 has 15 residues. Here the CDR3 reads CASSLRGGGANEQFF. The CDR3 bases are TGTGCCAGCAGCTTACGGGGCGGGGGGGCCAATGAGCAGTTCTTC.

The chain is built from TRBV5-1 and TRBJ2-7; 8 nucleotides match TRBD2. The CDR3 has 13 residues. J was trimmed by 3 bases and V by 6 bases; bases with no gene match: 5. Germline V gene sequence: CDR1 SGHRS, CDR2 YFSETQ. CDR3 nucleotide sequence: TGCGCCAGCACCCGGGGGGGAAGCTACGAGCAGTACTTC. As protein: CASTRGGSYEQYF.

The chain uses TRBV7-8 and TRBJ1-2, with D tentatively TRBD1 (6 bases). Trimming left V 5 bases short and J 2 bases short, with 9 bases between. The CDR3 sequence is 13 residues long. Germline assignment: CDR1 SGHVS and CDR2 FQNEAQ. As DNA, the CDR3 is TGTGCCAGCAGCAATGACAGGAACTATGGCTACACCTTC. Translated, it gives CASSNDRNYGYTF.

The chain is built from TRBV5-5 and TRBJ1-3; 8 nucleotides align to TRBD1. Losses at the gene ends were 4 bases for V and 4 bases for J; bases not matched to a gene: 7. The CDR3 loop spans 15 amino acids. The germline CDR1 and CDR2 sequences are SGHKS and YYEKEE (reference sequence). DNA of the CDR3: TGTGCCAGCAGCCTTCCCGGGACAGGAGGAAACACCATATATTTT. Translated, it gives CASSLPGTGGNTIYF.

The chain employs TRBV6-5 and TRBJ2-3; D is perhaps TRBD1 (7 bases). The germline V gene has CDR1 MNHEY and CDR2 SVGAGI. The CDR3 spans 12 residues. V lost 7 bases and J lost 8, with 13 bases in between. CDR3 region: CASTPGGSTQYF. As DNA, the CDR3 is TGTGCCAGCACCCCAGGGGGGAGTACGCAGTATTTT.

The genes are TRBV13 and TRBJ2-1; D gene unclear. With 2 bases removed from V and 2 bases from J, the gap between germline ends came to 4 bases. The CDR3 extends over 13 amino acids. CDR1 PRHDT and CDR2 FYEKMQ come from the germline V gene (reference sequence). This CDR3 reads CASSLLPYNEQFF. CDR3 in DNA: TGTGCCAGCAGCTTACTCCCCTACAATGAGCAGTTCTTC.

The chain recombines TRBV7-9 with TRBJ2-7; perhaps TRBD1 as D (6 bases). Germline V gives CDR1 SEHNR, CDR2 FQNEAQ (reference sequence). V lost 1 base and J lost 6, with 10 bases in between. The CDR3 is 13 amino acids. CDR3 protein: CASSLVVGGEQYF. DNA for the CDR3: TGTGCCAGCAGCTTAGTGGTAGGGGGCGAGCAGTACTTC.

This chain uses TRBV10-3 with TRBJ2-7; D is perhaps TRBD1 (5 bases). The CDR3 length is 13 residues. V lost 6 bases and J lost 4, with 13 bases in between. CDR1 and CDR2 (germline): ENHRY, SYGVKD. CDR3 sequence (DNA): TGTGCCATCAGGTTGACAGAAGATTACGAGCAGTACTTC. As protein: CAIRLTEDYEQYF.